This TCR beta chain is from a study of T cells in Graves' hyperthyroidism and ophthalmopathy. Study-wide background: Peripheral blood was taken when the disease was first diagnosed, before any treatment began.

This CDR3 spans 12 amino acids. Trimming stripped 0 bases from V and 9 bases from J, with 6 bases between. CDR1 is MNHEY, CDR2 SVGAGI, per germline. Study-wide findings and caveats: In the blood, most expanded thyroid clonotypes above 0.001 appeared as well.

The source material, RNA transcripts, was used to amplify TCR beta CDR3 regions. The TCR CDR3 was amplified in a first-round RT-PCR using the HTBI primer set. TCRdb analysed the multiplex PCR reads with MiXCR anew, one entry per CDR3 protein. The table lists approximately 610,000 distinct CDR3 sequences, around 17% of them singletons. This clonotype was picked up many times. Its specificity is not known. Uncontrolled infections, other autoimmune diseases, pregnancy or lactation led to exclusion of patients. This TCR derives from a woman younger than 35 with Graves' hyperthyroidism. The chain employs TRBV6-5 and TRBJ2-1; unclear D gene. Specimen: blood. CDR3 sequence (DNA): TGTGCCAGCAGTTACTCGGGTTCTGAGCAGTTCTTC. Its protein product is CASSYSGSEQFF.